This T cell receptor (beta chain) was observed in a study of CD8 T cells in ankylosing spondylitis. Study findings and constraints: In reactive arthritis synovial fluid and blood, some motif variants had been reported before. Seemingly distinctive of ankylosing spondylitis blood was a TCR beta motif formed by eight highly homologous variants. Significant enrichment of disease-linked clones was reported in matched ankylosing spondylitis synovial fluid.

V lost 3 bases and J 0 bases, leaving 8 bases between the germline ends. The CDR3 totals 13 residues. CDR1 and CDR2 from the germline V gene are DFQATT and SNEGSKA (reference sequence). A quantitative 5'-RACE method, one with molecular barcodes, was used to make TCR beta libraries. One entry per CDR3 protein, called by TCRdb with MiXCR from the 5' RACE reads. Found here are approximately 300,000 distinct CDR3 sequences, less than 25% of them singletons; the top ten hold 3.5%. This clonotype was picked up a small number of times. Its antigen remains unknown. The J gene is TRBJ1-1, the V gene TRBV20-1; D unresolved. The specimen was blood, either unsorted or a sorted T cell fraction (not recorded which). This TCR was recovered from a female donor with ankylosing spondylitis or in good health (not recorded which). The CDR3 region is CSASKQLNTEAFF. Here the CDR3 DNA reads TGCAGTGCTAGCAAGCAGCTGAACACTGAAGCTTTCTTT.